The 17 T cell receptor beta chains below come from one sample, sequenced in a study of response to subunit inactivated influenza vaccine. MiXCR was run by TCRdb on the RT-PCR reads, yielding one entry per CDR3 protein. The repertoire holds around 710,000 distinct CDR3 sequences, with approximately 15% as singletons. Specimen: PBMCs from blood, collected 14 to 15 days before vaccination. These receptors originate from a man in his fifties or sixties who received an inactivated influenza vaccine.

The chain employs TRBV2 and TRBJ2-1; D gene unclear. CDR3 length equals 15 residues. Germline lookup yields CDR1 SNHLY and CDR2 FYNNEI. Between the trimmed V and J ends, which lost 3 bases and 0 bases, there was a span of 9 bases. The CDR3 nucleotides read TGTGCCAGCAGTGACTACAAACTCTCCTACAATGAGCAGTTCTTC. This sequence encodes CASSDYKLSYNEQFF.

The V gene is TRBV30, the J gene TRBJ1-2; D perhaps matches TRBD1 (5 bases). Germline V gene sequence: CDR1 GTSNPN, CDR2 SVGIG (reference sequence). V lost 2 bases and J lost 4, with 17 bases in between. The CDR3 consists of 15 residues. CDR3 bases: TGTGCCTGGAGTACCGACAGCGCCCGTTCCTATGGCTACACCTTC. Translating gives CAWSTDSARSYGYTF. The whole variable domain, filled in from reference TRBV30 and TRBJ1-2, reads SQTIHQWPATLVQPVGSPLSLECTVEGTSNPNLYWYRQAAGRGLQLLFYSVGIGQISSEVPQNLSASRPQDRQFILSSKKLLLSDSGFYLCAWSTDSARSYGYTFGSGTRLTVV.

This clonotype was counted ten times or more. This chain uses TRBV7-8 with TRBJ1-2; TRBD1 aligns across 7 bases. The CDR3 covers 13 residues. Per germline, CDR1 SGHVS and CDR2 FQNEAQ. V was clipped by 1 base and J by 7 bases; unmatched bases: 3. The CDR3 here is CASSLDRGGGYTF. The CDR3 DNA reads TGTGCCAGCAGCTTAGACAGGGGAGGTGGCTACACCTTC.

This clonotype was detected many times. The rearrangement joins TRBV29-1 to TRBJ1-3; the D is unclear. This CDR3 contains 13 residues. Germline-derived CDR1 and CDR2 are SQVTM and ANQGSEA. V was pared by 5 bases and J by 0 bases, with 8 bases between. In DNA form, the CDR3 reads TGCAGCGTTTCGCCCCACTCTGGAAACACCATATATTTT. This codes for CSVSPHSGNTIYF.

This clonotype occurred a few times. The CDR3 protein is CASSLAPLVTQYF. The CDR3 bases are TGTGCCAGCAGCTTAGCTCCGCTCGTTACGCAGTATTTT. This sequence joins TRBV7-9 and TRBJ2-3; the D is unclear. V was cut by 0 bases and J by 8 bases, with 9 bases left in between. CDR1 SEHNR and CDR2 FQNEAQ come from the germline V gene (reference sequence). The CDR3 loop spans 13 amino acids.

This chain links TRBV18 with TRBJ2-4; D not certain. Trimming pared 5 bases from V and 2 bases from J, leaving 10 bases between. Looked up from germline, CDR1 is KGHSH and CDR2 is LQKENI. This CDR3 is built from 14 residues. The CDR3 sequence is CASSIQSSKNIQYF. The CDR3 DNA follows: TGTGCCAGCTCAATTCAGAGCTCCAAAAACATTCAGTACTTC.

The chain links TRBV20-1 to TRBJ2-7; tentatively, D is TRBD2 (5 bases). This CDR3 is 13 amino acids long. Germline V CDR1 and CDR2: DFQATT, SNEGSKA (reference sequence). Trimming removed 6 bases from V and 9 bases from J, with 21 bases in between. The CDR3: CSAPDGGPKLQYF. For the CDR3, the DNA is TGCAGTGCCCCGGACGGAGGCCCGAAGTTGCAGTACTTC.

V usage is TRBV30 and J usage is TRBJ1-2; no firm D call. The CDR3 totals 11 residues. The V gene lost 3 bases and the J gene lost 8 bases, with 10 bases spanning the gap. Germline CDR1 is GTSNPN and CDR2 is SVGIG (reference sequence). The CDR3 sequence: CAWSRRGGYTF. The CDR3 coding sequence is TGTGCCTGGAGCCGAAGAGGGGGCTACACCTTC. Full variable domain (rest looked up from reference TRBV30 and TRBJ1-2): SQTIHQWPATLVQPVGSPLSLECTVEGTSNPNLYWYRQAAGRGLQLLFYSVGIGQISSEVPQNLSASRPQDRQFILSSKKLLLSDSGFYLCAWSRRGGYTFGSGTRLTVV.

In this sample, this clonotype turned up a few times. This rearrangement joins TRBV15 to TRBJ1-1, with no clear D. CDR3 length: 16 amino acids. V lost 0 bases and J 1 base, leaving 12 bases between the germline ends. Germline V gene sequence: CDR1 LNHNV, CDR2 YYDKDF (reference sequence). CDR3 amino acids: CATSRDRGPGNTEAFF. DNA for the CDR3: TGTGCCACCAGCAGAGATCGCGGGCCGGGGAACACTGAAGCTTTCTTT.

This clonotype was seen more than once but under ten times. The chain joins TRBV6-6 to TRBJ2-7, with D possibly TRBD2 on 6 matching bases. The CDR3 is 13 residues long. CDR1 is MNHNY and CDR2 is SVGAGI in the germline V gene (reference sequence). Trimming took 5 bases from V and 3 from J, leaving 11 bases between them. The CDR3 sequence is CASSRGLYYEQYF. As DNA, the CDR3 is TGTGCCAGCAGTAGAGGACTATACTACGAGCAGTACTTC.

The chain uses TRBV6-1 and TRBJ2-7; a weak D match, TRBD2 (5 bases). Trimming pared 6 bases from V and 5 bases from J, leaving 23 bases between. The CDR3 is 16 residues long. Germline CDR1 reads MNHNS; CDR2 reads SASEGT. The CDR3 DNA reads TGTGCCAGCAGGCCCGGAGGTACGGTTCTCCTAGACGAGCAGTACTTC. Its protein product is CASRPGGTVLLDEQYF.

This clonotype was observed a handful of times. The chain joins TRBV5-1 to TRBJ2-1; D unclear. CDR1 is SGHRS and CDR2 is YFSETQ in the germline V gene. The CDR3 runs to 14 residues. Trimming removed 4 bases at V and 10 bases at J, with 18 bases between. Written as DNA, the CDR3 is TGCGCCAGCAGCCCGCAAGGACCCTCTCTAGAGCAGTTCTTC. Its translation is CASSPQGPSLEQFF. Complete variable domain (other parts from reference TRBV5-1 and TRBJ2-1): KAGVTQTPRYLIKTRGQQVTLSCSPISGHRSVSWYQQTPGQGLQFLFEYFSETQRNKGNFPGRFSGRQFSNSRSEMNVSTLELGDSALYLCASSPQGPSLEQFFGPGTRLTVL.

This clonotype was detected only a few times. The chain's CDR3 is CAWKGLNTEAFF. The CDR3 DNA follows: TGTGCCTGGAAAGGGCTGAACACTGAAGCTTTCTTT. The chain has TRBV30 and TRBJ1-1; no definite D call. V lost 4 bases and J lost 0, with 6 bases in between. The germline gives CDR1 GTSNPN, CDR2 SVGIG (reference sequence). The CDR3 has 12 amino acids.

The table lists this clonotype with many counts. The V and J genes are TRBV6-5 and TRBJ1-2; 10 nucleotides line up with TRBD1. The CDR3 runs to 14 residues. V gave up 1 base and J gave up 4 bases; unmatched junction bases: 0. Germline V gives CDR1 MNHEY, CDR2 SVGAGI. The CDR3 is CASSYWTGGYGYTF. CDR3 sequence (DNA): TGTGCCAGCAGTTACTGGACAGGGGGCTATGGCTACACCTTC.

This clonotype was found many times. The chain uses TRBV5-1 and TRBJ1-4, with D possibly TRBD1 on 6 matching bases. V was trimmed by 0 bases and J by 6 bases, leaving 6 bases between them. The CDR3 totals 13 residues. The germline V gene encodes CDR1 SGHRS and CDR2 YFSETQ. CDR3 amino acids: CASSLGTDEKLFF. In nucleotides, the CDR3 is TGCGCCAGCAGCTTGGGGACAGATGAAAAACTGTTTTTT.

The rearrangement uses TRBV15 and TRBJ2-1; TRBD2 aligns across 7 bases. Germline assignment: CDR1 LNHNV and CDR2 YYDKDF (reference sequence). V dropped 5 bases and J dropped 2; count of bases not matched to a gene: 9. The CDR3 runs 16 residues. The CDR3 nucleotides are TGTGCCACCAGCCCCACCGCGAGCGGGACCTACAATGAGCAGTTCTTC. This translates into CATSPTASGTYNEQFF. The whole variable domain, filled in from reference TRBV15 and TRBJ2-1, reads DAMVIQNPRYQVTQFGKPVTLSCSQTLNHNVMYWYQQKSSQAPKLLFHYYDKDFNNEADTPDNFQSRRPNTSFCFLDIRSPGLGDTAMYLCATSPTASGTYNEQFFGPGTRLTVL.

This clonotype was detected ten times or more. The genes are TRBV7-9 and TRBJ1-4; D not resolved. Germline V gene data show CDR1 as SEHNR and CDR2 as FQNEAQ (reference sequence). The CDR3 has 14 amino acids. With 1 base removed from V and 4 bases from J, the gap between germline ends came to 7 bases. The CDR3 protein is CASSLEAYNEKLFF. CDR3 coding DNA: TGTGCCAGCAGCTTAGAGGCCTATAATGAAAAACTGTTTTTT.